One TCR beta chain is described in this entry. These data belong to a study of PD-L1 blockade in urothelial cancer. Study information: Per blood sample, T cells had a median of 141,255.

The CDR3 contains 17 residues. The germline V and J ends were trimmed by 6 bases and 4 bases, with 23 bases remaining between them. Germline CDR1 is SGHTS and CDR2 is YDEGEE. Urothelial carcinoma, locally advanced or metastatic, affected the patients. TCRdb's table, derived via immunoSEQ multiplex PCR, lists solely in-frame clones and lacks some. Of 35,000 to 40,000 clones listed, 90% are singletons. J is TRBJ2-4 and V is TRBV5-8, with D maybe TRBD1 (6 bases). The receptor comes from a man between 65 and 80 years old with urothelial cancer. The sample was PBMCs, taken around atezolizumab (anti-PD-L1) treatment. The CDR3 DNA follows: TGTGCCAGCATGACGCCATGGGGCCCAACAGGGAAAAACATTCAGTACTTC. This codes for CASMTPWGPTGKNIQYF.